This T cell receptor (beta chain) was obtained from a study of Ad26.COV2.S vaccination and SARS-CoV-2 variants. Study-level background: Each vaccinee took Ad26.COV2.S intramuscularly, once or twice 56 days apart.

Specified treatment: about 20 received Ad26.COV2.S at low or high dose, single or two shots; roughly five received placebo; per-sample allocation not given. Specimens were obtained on day 63 following the first vaccine or placebo injection. The table came from immunoSEQ multiplex PCR; TCRdb's copy has only in-frame clones and leaves some out. Of around 250,000 clones listed, about 89% are singletons. To note about this clone: Other DNA sequences in this sample translate to the same CDR3.

The sequencing used peripheral blood, collected in a trial of Ad26.COV2.S vaccine versus placebo. The receptor comes from a person between 18 and 65 years old who received the Ad26.COV2.S COVID-19 vaccine or a placebo.

CDR3 sequence: CASSITSGGSYEQYF. The CDR3 DNA follows: TGTGCCAGCAGCATAACTAGCGGGGGTTCCTACGAGCAGTACTTC. The rearrangement links TRBV7-2 to TRBJ2-7; 11 nucleotides line up with TRBD2. The V segment lost 5 bases and the J segment 1 base; nucleotides outside the gene matches: 4. The length of the CDR3 is 15 residues. The germline V gene encodes CDR1 SGHTA and CDR2 FQGNSA. The complete variable domain, with remaining parts taken from reference TRBV7-2 and TRBJ2-7, reads GAGVSQSPSNKVTEKGKDVELRCDPISGHTALYWYRQSLGQGLEFLIYFQGNSAPDKSGLPSDRFSAERTGGSVSTLTIQRTQQEDSAVYLCASSITSGGSYEQYFGPGTRLTVT.